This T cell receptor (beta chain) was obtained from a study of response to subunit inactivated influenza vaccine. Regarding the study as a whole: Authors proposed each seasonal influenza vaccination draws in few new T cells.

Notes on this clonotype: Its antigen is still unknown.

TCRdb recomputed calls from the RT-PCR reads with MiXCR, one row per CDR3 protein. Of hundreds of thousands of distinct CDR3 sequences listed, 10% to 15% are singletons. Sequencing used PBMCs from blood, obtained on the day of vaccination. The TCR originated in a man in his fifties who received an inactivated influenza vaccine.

CDR3 DNA sequence: TGTGCCAGCTCACCACCGGTCAAGGGATTCGGCTACACCTTC. It is translated as CASSPPVKGFGYTF. The V gene is TRBV18, the J gene TRBJ1-2; no clear D. The CDR3 sequence is 14 residues long. The germline V and J ends were trimmed by 0 bases and 8 bases, with 13 bases remaining between them. Germline V CDR1 and CDR2: KGHSH, LQKENI.